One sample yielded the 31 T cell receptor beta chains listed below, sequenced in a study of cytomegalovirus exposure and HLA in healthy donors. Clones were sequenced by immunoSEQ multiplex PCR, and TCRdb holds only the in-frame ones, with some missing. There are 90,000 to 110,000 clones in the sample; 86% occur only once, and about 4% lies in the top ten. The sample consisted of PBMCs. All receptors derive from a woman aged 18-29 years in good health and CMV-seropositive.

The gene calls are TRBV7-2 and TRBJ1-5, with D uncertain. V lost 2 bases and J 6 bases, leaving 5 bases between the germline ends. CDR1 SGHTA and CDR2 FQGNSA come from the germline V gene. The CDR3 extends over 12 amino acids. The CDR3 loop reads CASSLHSQPQHF. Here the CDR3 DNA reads TGTGCCAGCAGCTTACACAGTCAGCCCCAGCATTTT. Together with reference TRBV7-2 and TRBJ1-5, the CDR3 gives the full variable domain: GAGVSQSPSNKVTEKGKDVELRCDPISGHTALYWYRQSLGQGLEFLIYFQGNSAPDKSGLPSDRFSAERTGGSVSTLTIQRTQQEDSAVYLCASSLHSQPQHFGDGTRLSIL.

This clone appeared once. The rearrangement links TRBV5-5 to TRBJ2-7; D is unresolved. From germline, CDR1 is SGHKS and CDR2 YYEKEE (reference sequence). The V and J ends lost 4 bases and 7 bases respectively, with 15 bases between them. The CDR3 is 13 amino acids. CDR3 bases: TGTGCCAGCAGCCCGATGGTGACGGGTGAGCAGTACTTC. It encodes CASSPMVTGEQYF.

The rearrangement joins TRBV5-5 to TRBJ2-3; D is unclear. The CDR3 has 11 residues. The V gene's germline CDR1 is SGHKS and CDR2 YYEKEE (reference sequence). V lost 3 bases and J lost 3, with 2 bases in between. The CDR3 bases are TGTGCCAGCAGCTCAACAGATACGCAGTATTTT. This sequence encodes CASSSTDTQYF. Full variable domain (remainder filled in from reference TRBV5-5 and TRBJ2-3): DAGVTQSPTHLIKTRGQQVTLRCSPISGHKSVSWYQQVLGQGPQFIFQYYEKEERGRGNFPDRFSARQFPNYSSELNVNALLLGDSALYLCASSSTDTQYFGPGTRLTVL.

The CDR3 region is CASSTRSYGYTF. The CDR3 coding sequence is TGTGCCAGCAGCACACGAAGTTATGGCTACACCTTC. This chain links TRBV7-2 with TRBJ1-2; no clear D. Trimming shortened V by 5 bases and J by 5 bases, and 9 bases separated the two germline ends. The germline gives CDR1 SGHTA, CDR2 FQGNSA. CDR3 length equals 12 residues.

CDR3 loop: CASSQGGQVRGGYTF. CDR3 in DNA: TGTGCCAGCAGCCAAGGTGGACAGGTCCGGGGAGGCTACACCTTC. The V gene is TRBV16, the J gene TRBJ1-2, with TRBD1 identical over 7 bases. The ends lost 2 bases at V and 8 bases at J; junction bases unmatched: 11. Germline values: CDR1 KGHSY, CDR2 FQNENV. CDR3 size: 15 residues. Using reference TRBV16 and TRBJ1-2 for the parts outside the CDR3, the full variable domain is GEEVAQTPKHLVRGEGQKAKLYCAPIKGHSYVFWYQQVLKNEFKFLISFQNENVFDETGMPKERFSAKCLPNSPCSLEIQATKLEDSAVYFCASSQGGQVRGGYTFGSGTRLTVV.

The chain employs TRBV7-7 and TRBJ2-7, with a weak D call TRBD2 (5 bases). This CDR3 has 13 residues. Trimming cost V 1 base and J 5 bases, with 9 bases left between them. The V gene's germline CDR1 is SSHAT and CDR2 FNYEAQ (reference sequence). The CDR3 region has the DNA TGTGCCAGCAGCTTAGAACTCGGGGACGAGCAGTACTTC. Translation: CASSLELGDEQYF.

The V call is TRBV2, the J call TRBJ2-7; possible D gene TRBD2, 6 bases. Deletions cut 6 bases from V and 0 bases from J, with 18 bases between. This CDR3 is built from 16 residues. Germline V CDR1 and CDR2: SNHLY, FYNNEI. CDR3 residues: CASSVEEGRGSYEQYF. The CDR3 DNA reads TGTGCCAGCAGCGTAGAGGAGGGGAGAGGCTCCTACGAGCAGTACTTC.

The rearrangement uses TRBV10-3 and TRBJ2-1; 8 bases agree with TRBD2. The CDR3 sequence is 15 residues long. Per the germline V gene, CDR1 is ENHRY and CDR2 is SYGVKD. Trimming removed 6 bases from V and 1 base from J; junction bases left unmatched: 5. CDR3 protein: CAIRGAGASYNEQFF. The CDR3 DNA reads TGTGCCATCAGGGGAGCGGGAGCGTCCTACAATGAGCAGTTCTTC.

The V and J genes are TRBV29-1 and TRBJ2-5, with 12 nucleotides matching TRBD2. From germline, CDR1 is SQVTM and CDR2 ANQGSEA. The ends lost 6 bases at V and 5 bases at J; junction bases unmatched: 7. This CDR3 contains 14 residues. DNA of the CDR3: TGCAGCGTCGACCTAGCGGGGGGGCGGGAGACCCAGTACTTC. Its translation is CSVDLAGGRETQYF.

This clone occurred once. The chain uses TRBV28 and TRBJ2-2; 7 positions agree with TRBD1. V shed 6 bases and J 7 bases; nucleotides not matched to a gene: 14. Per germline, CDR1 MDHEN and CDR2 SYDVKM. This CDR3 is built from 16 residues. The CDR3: CASSLVKGALNGELFF. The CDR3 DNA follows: TGTGCCAGCAGCCTCGTGAAGGGGGCTTTGAACGGGGAGCTGTTTTTT.

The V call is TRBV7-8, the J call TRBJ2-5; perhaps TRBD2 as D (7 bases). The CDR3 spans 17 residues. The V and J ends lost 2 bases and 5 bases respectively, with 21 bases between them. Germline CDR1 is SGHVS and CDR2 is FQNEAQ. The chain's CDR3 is CASSLLSGGGPEETQYF. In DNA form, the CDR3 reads TGTGCCAGCAGCTTATTAAGTGGGGGGGGGCCGGAGGAGACCCAGTACTTC.

The CDR3 coding sequence is TGTGCCAGCAGTTACTCGATATTCGGGCAGGGAAGCGAGCAGTACTTC. Protein product: CASSYSIFGQGSEQYF. The chain uses TRBV6-5 and TRBJ2-7; D is possibly TRBD1 (5 bases). Germline loops: CDR1 MNHEY, CDR2 SVGAGI. CDR3 length equals 16 residues. Trimming pared 0 bases from V and 6 bases from J, leaving 18 bases between.

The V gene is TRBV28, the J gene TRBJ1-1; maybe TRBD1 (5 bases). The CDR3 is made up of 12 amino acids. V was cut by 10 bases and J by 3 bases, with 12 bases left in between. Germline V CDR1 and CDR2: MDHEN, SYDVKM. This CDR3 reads CATSTVDTEAFF. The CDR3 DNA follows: TGTGCCACTTCGACAGTAGACACTGAAGCTTTCTTT.

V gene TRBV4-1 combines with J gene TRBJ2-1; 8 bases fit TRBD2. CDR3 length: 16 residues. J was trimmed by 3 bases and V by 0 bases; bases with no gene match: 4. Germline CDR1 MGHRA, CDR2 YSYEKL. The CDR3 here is CASSQDYGGVYNEQFF. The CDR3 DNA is TGCGCCAGCAGCCAAGATTACGGGGGGGTCTACAATGAGCAGTTCTTC.

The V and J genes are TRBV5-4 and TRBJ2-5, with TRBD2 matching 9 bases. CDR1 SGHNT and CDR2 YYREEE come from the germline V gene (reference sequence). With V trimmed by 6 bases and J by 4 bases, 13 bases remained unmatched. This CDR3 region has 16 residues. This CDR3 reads CASTPASGAGVETQYF. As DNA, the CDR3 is TGTGCCAGCACCCCCGCTAGCGGGGCGGGAGTAGAGACCCAGTACTTC.

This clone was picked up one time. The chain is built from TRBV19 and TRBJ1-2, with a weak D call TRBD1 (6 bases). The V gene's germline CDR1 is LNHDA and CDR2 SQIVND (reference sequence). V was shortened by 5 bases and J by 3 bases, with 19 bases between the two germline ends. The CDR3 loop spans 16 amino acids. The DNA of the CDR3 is TGTGCCAGTAGTCCGGGCGGGGGCAGGGAAGACTATGGCTACACCTTC. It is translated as CASSPGGGREDYGYTF.

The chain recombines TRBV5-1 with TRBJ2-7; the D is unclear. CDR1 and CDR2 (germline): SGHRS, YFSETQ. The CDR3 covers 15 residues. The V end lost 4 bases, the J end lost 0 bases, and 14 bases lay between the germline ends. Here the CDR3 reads CASSPNGRFSYEQYF. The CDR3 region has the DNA TGCGCCAGCAGCCCAAATGGCAGGTTCTCCTACGAGCAGTACTTC. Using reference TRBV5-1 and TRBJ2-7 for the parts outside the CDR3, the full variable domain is KAGVTQTPRYLIKTRGQQVTLSCSPISGHRSVSWYQQTPGQGLQFLFEYFSETQRNKGNFPGRFSGRQFSNSRSEMNVSTLELGDSALYLCASSPNGRFSYEQYFGPGTRLTVT.

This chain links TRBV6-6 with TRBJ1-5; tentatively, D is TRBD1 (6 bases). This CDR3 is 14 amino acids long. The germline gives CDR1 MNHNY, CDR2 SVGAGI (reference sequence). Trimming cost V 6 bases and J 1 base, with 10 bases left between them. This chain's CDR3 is CASRIGQSNQPQHF. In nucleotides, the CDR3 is TGTGCCAGCAGAATCGGACAGAGCAATCAGCCCCAGCATTTT.

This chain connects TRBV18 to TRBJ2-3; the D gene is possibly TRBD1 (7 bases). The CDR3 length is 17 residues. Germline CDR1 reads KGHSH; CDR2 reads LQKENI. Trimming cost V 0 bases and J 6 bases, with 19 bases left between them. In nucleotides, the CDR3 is TGTGCCAGCTCACCACCGGGGAGGACAGGAATATTCGATACGCAGTATTTT. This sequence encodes CASSPPGRTGIFDTQYF. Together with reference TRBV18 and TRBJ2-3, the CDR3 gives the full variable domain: NAGVMQNPRHLVRRRGQEARLRCSPMKGHSHVYWYRQLPEEGLKFMVYLQKENIIDESGMPKERFSAEFPKEGPSILRIQQVVRGDSAAYFCASSPPGRTGIFDTQYFGPGTRLTVL.

The CDR3 sequence is CATSRGPGNYGYTF. The DNA of the CDR3 is TGTGCCACCAGCAGAGGCCCAGGCAACTATGGCTACACCTTC. This chain links TRBV15 with TRBJ1-2, with no clear D. The CDR3 runs 14 residues. CDR1 is LNHNV, CDR2 YYDKDF, per germline (reference sequence). The V gene lost 1 base and the J gene lost 2 bases, with 8 bases spanning the gap.

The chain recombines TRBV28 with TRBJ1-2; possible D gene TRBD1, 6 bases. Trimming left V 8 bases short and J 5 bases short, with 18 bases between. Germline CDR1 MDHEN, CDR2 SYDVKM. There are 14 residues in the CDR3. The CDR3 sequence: CASQKQGRKYGYTF. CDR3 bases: TGTGCCAGCCAGAAACAGGGCAGGAAGTATGGCTACACCTTC.

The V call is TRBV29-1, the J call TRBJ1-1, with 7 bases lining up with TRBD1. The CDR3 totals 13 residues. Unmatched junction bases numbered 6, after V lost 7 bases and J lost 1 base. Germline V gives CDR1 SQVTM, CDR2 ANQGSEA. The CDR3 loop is CSGRTGGNTEAFF. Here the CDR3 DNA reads TGCAGCGGGAGGACAGGAGGGAACACTGAAGCTTTCTTT.

DNA for the CDR3: TGTGCCAGCAGCCTTACGGGGAGCGGGGAGCTGTTTTTT. Translation: CASSLTGSGELFF. V and J are TRBV5-4 and TRBJ2-2, with D possibly matching TRBD2 (5 bases). Germline V gene data show CDR1 as SGHNT and CDR2 as YYREEE (reference sequence). The CDR3 covers 13 residues. V was clipped by 4 bases and J by 7 bases, with 11 bases between them.

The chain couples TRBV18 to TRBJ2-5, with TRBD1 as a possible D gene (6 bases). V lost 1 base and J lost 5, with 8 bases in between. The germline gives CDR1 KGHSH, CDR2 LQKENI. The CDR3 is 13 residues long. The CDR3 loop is CASSPQGGETQYF. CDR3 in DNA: TGTGCCAGCTCACCACAAGGGGGTGAGACCCAGTACTTC.

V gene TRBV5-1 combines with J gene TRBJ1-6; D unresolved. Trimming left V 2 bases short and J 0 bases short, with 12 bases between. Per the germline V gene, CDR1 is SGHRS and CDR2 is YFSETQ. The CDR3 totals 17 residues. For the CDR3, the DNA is TGCGCCAGCAGCTTACACAGCTCGAGCTCCTATAATTCACCCCTCCACTTT. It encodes CASSLHSSSSYNSPLHF. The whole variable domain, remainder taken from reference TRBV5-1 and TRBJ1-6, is KAGVTQTPRYLIKTRGQQVTLSCSPISGHRSVSWYQQTPGQGLQFLFEYFSETQRNKGNFPGRFSGRQFSNSRSEMNVSTLELGDSALYLCASSLHSSSSYNSPLHFGNGTRLTVT.

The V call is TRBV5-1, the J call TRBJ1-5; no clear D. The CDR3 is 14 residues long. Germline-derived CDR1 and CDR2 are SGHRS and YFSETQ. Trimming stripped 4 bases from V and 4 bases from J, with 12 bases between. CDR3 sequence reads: CASSPMGGNQPQHF. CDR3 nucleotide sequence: TGCGCCAGCAGCCCCATGGGCGGGAATCAGCCCCAGCATTTT. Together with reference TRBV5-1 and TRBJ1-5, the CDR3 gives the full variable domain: KAGVTQTPRYLIKTRGQQVTLSCSPISGHRSVSWYQQTPGQGLQFLFEYFSETQRNKGNFPGRFSGRQFSNSRSEMNVSTLELGDSALYLCASSPMGGNQPQHFGDGTRLSIL.

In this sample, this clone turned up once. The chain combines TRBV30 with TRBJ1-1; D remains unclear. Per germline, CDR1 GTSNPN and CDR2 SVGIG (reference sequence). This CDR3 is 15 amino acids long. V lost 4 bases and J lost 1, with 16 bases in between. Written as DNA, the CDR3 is TGTGCCTGGACCCCTGGGTGGCGGGAGAACACTGAAGCTTTCTTT. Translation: CAWTPGWRENTEAFF.

The CDR3, as DNA: TGTGCCAGCAGTTCTCCGGGACATCCCACCGGGGAGCTGTTTTTT. The encoded protein is CASSSPGHPTGELFF. The chain carries TRBV27 and TRBJ2-2, with D tentatively TRBD1 (6 bases). The V end lost 4 bases, the J end lost 4 bases, and 13 bases lay between the germline ends. The CDR3 has 15 amino acids. Germline-derived CDR1 and CDR2 are MNHEY and SMNVEV (reference sequence).

The CDR3 here is CASSYSIDYIYEQYF. The CDR3 DNA reads as TGTGCCAGCAGTTACTCCATAGACTATATCTACGAGCAGTACTTC. The V gene is TRBV6-5, the J gene TRBJ2-7, with a tentative D call TRBD2 (5 bases). The CDR3 extends over 15 amino acids. V was pared by 0 bases and J by 3 bases, with 12 bases between. Germline V gene sequence: CDR1 MNHEY, CDR2 SVGAGI.

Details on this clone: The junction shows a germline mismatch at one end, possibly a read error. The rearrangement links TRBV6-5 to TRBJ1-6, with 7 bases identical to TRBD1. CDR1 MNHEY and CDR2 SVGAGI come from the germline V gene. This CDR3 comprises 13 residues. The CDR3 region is CASNYRGNSPLHF. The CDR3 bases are TGTGCCAGCAATTACAGGGGTAATTCACCCCTCCACTTT.

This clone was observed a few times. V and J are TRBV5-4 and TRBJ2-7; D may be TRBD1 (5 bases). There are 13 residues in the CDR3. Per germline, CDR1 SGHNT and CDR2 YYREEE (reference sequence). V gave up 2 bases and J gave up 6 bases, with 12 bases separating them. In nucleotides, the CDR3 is TGTGCCAGCAGCTTAGCCTCTAGGGGCGAGCAGTACTTC. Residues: CASSLASRGEQYF.